This T cell receptor (beta chain) is from a study of CD8+CD57+ T cells in acquired aplastic anemia. In the study overall: Sorted CD4+ and CD8+ cells gave a mean 3.2 ug DNA, range about 0.2 to 27.4 ug.

With respect to this clonotype: The antigen is unknown.

Patients picked for sequencing had shown CD8+CD57+ cell expansion detected by flow cytometry. There was no therapy given to any patient before the blood sampling took place. Broader study findings: Between the patient and control groups, CD8+ Simpson's diversity did not differ significantly. The same twenty-nine CD8+ CDR3 sequences occurred in patients and in controls.

This CDR3 spans 13 amino acids. V was clipped by 3 bases and J by 5 bases, with 13 bases between them. Germline V gives CDR1 SQVTM, CDR2 ANQGSEA. Genomic DNA, serving as template, underwent TCR beta VDJ and CDR3 profiling. TCRdb recomputed calls from the reads with MiXCR, one row per CDR3 protein. The top ten clones hold around 0.82% of a sample with 450,000 to 600,000 distinct CDR3 sequences, approximately 32% of them seen once. This sequence originates from a human donor with aplastic anemia. The rearrangement uses TRBV29-1 and TRBJ1-2; D perhaps matches TRBD1 (6 bases). Material for sequencing was sorted CD4+, CD8+, or CD8+CD57+ T cells (not recorded which) from PBMCs. The CDR3 DNA sequence: TGCAGCGTTGATACGGAAACAGGGTATGGCTACACCTTC. Translated: CSVDTETGYGYTF.